This T cell receptor (beta chain) was sequenced in a study of blood T cell repertoires in COVID-19. As for the study in general: The United States, Italy and Spain were the sources of the acute and convalescent COVID-19 samples. The analysed material was cDNA or gDNA that came from T cells, B-cell-depleted T cells, or PBMCs.

The sample holds a few counts of this clone. The germline gives CDR1 MNHNS, CDR2 SASEGT. The CDR3 consists of 13 residues. V lost 3 bases and J lost 0, with 5 bases in between. As originally analysed: Estimates of nucleated cell counts were drawn from the amplification of reference gene primers. Here immunoSEQ multiplex PCR was the method, and the copy in TCRdb shows in-frame clones only, minus some. V, J and clone size were drawn from that table, and D and trimming were deduced from the DNA. This sample has roughly 140,000 clones, with around 90% found just once. The source material was peripheral blood. This sequence was found in a woman aged 60-75 years with active or convalescent COVID-19. This chain connects TRBV6-1 to TRBJ1-1, with D hard to call. The CDR3 region has the DNA TGTGCCAGCAGTGACAGTTTGAACACTGAAGCTTTCTTT. This sequence encodes CASSDSLNTEAFF.